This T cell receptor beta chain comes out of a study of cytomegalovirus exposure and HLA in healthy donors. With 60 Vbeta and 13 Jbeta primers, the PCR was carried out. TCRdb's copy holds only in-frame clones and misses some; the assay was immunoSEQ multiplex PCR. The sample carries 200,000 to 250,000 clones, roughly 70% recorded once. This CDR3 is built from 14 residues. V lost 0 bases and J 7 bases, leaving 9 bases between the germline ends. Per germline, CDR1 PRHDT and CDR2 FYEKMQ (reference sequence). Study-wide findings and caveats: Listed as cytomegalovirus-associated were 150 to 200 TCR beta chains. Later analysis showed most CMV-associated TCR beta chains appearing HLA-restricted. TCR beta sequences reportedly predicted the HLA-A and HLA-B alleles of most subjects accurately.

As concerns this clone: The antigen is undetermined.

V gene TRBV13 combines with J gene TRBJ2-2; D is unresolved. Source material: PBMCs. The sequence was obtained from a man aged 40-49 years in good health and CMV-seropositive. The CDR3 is CASSLGNFNGELFF. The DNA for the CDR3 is TGTGCCAGCAGCTTAGGCAACTTCAACGGGGAGCTGTTTTTT.